A single sample is the source of the 24 T cell receptor beta chains below, sequenced in a study of T cells in Graves' hyperthyroidism and ophthalmopathy. Researchers amplified the TCR beta CDR3 regions from RNA transcripts. The study used the HTBI primer set for a first-round RT-PCR of the TCR CDR3. One entry per CDR3 protein results from TCRdb running MiXCR on the multiplex PCR reads. The sample holds around 190,000 distinct CDR3 sequences, 17% seen once. Specimen: blood. These receptors were collected from a woman aged 45-65 years with Graves' hyperthyroidism.

This clonotype appeared many times. The V and J genes are TRBV5-4 and TRBJ2-7; D is perhaps TRBD1 or TRBD2 (5 bases each). This CDR3 region has 16 residues. The ends were cut back, 4 bases at V and 2 bases at J, with 19 bases in the middle. Germline values: CDR1 SGHNT, CDR2 YYREEE (reference sequence). The CDR3 DNA is TGTGCCAGCAGCCCTGGTCTCGTGGGGGAACCCTACGAGCAGTACTTC. This codes for CASSPGLVGEPYEQYF.

This clonotype came up a few times. The chain has TRBV24-1 and TRBJ2-6, with D tentatively TRBD1 or TRBD2 (5 bases each). The CDR3 length is 16 residues. The V gene's germline CDR1 is KGHDR and CDR2 SFDVKD. V lost 9 bases to trimming and J lost 0 bases, with 14 bases between them. The CDR3 spells CATSDTGSSGANVLTF. As DNA, the CDR3 is TGTGCCACCTCGGACACGGGAAGCTCTGGGGCCAACGTCCTGACTTTC.

This clonotype was seen ten or more times. The chain recombines TRBV6-4 with TRBJ1-5; no clear D gene. V shed 4 bases and J shed 3 bases, with 7 bases lying between them. Germline V CDR1 and CDR2: MRHNA, SNTAGT. CDR3 length equals 13 residues. The CDR3 sequence is CASSVSYNQPQHF. In nucleotides, the CDR3 is TGTGCCAGCAGTGTCTCATACAATCAGCCCCAGCATTTT.

This clonotype was counted ten times or more. The rearrangement joins TRBV6-1 to TRBJ1-5; D is unclear. Trimming took 4 bases from V and 2 from J, leaving 9 bases between them. The germline gives CDR1 MNHNS, CDR2 SASEGT. The CDR3 length is 14 residues. CDR3 coding DNA: TGTGCCAGCAGTGTTGGGGATGGCAATCAGCCCCAGCATTTT. Residues: CASSVGDGNQPQHF.

This clonotype was counted ten times or more. The gene calls are TRBV15 and TRBJ2-5; D gene unclear. V dropped 8 bases and J dropped 2 bases, with 12 bases sitting between them. The CDR3 extends over 13 amino acids. Germline assignment: CDR1 LNHNV and CDR2 YYDKDF (reference sequence). DNA for the CDR3: TGTGCCACCGCACGGCACAGTCAAGAGACCCAGTACTTC. Residues: CATARHSQETQYF.

The chain uses TRBV3-1 and TRBJ2-2; D is uncertain. Germline V CDR1 and CDR2: LGHDT, YNNKEL (reference sequence). The CDR3 is 18 amino acids. V was clipped by 0 bases and J by 0 bases, with 14 bases between them. The CDR3: CASSQDWRTITNTGELFF. In DNA form, the CDR3 reads TGTGCCAGCAGCCAAGACTGGCGGACGATCACGAACACCGGGGAGCTGTTTTTT.

The genes are TRBV30 and TRBJ2-1; 10 positions agree with TRBD2. The CDR3 length is 16 residues. Losses at the gene ends were 3 bases for V and 0 bases for J; bases not matched to a gene: 5. From germline, CDR1 is GTSNPN and CDR2 SVGIG (reference sequence). The CDR3 here is CAWRATSGYSYNEQFF. CDR3 coding DNA: TGTGCCTGGAGAGCGACTAGCGGGTACTCCTACAATGAGCAGTTCTTC.

This clonotype was observed many times. V is TRBV27 and J is TRBJ2-7; 10 positions agree with TRBD2. Germline V lookup: CDR1 MNHEY, CDR2 SMNVEV (reference sequence). V gave up 11 bases and J gave up 4 bases; unmatched junction bases: 11. The CDR3 runs to 14 residues. The CDR3 reads CAAGRASGSYEQYF. For the CDR3, the DNA is TGTGCCGCAGGACGGGCTAGCGGGAGTTACGAGCAGTACTTC.

In its sample, this clonotype was seen many times. The CDR3 sequence is CASSLVGRGDNEQFF. DNA of the CDR3: TGTGCCAGCAGCTTAGTAGGCCGGGGGGACAATGAGCAGTTCTTC. The chain carries TRBV7-2 and TRBJ2-1; 7 bases match TRBD2. V was clipped by 1 base and J by 5 bases; unmatched bases: 5. Germline CDR1 is SGHTA and CDR2 is FQGNSA. The CDR3 runs 15 residues.

The sample holds many counts of this clonotype. The chain is built from TRBV11-2 and TRBJ1-5; possibly TRBD1 for D (6 bases). Trimming took off 0 bases at V and 6 bases at J, with 21 bases between the two ends. Germline V lookup: CDR1 SGHAT, CDR2 FQNNGV. The CDR3 is 18 amino acids. The CDR3 reads CASSLDRGFTSAIQPQHF. The CDR3 DNA sequence: TGTGCCAGCAGCTTAGATAGGGGGTTTACCTCCGCAATTCAGCCCCAGCATTTT.

This clonotype was recorded at least ten times. The chain combines TRBV5-1 with TRBJ2-7, with D perhaps matching TRBD1 (5 bases). Trimming took off 6 bases at V and 4 bases at J, with 14 bases between the two ends. This CDR3 contains 13 residues. CDR1 and CDR2 (germline): SGHRS, YFSETQ. CDR3 bases: TGCGCCAGCAAGGCAGGGTATAGTTACGAGCAGTACTTC. Protein: CASKAGYSYEQYF. The full variable domain, with the rest looked up from reference TRBV5-1 and TRBJ2-7, is KAGVTQTPRYLIKTRGQQVTLSCSPISGHRSVSWYQQTPGQGLQFLFEYFSETQRNKGNFPGRFSGRQFSNSRSEMNVSTLELGDSALYLCASKAGYSYEQYFGPGTRLTVT.

Ten or more counts support this clonotype. The chain combines TRBV6-1 with TRBJ2-7, with D perhaps TRBD1 (6 bases). Germline CDR1 is MNHNS and CDR2 is SASEGT. The CDR3 covers 16 residues. V was trimmed by 7 bases and J by 6 bases, leaving 25 bases between them. CDR3 protein: CASTSPRTFGTTEQYF. CDR3 in DNA: TGTGCCAGCACCTCCCCGAGGACCTTCGGGACAACCGAGCAGTACTTC.

This clonotype was recorded many times. The chain links TRBV20-1 to TRBJ1-5; TRBD1 aligns across 7 bases. With 5 bases clipped from V and 3 bases from J, the junction kept 4 bases outside the gene matches. CDR3 length equals 13 residues. CDR1 is DFQATT, CDR2 SNEGSKA, per germline (reference sequence). CDR3 nucleotides: TGCAGTGCTGGGACAGCAGTCAATCAGCCCCAGCATTTT. It codes for CSAGTAVNQPQHF.

This chain uses TRBV6-1 with TRBJ2-6; 11 positions match TRBD1. Germline V gene sequence: CDR1 MNHNS, CDR2 SASEGT. V gave up 10 bases and J gave up 2 bases; unmatched junction bases: 10. This CDR3 is built from 17 residues. The DNA for the CDR3 is TGTGCCACAAATAAGGGACAGGGGGGACCTGGGGCCAACGTCCTGACTTTC. Its protein is CATNKGQGGPGANVLTF.

This clonotype has ten or more counts. The V and J genes are TRBV30 and TRBJ1-1; 9 nucleotides match TRBD1. Germline V gives CDR1 GTSNPN, CDR2 SVGIG (reference sequence). With V trimmed by 2 bases and J by 4 bases, 5 bases remained unmatched. CDR3 length: 14 amino acids. In nucleotides, the CDR3 is TGTGCCTGGAGTTTACCGGGACAGGGCACTGAAGCTTTCTTT. Residues: CAWSLPGQGTEAFF.

The chain couples TRBV20-1 to TRBJ2-5, with TRBD2 identical over 9 bases. V trimming: 6 bases; J trimming: 1 base; junction bases outside the gene matches: 9. Per the germline V gene, CDR1 is DFQATT and CDR2 is SNEGSKA (reference sequence). The CDR3 extends over 15 amino acids. The CDR3 sequence is CSADDSGRFQETQYF. In nucleotides, the CDR3 is TGCAGTGCGGACGATAGCGGGAGATTCCAAGAGACCCAGTACTTC.

This clonotype was seen more than once but under ten times. The chain combines TRBV29-1 with TRBJ2-6; 8 bases are a match to TRBD2. J lost 3 bases, V lost 6 bases, and 10 bases had no gene match. Germline-derived CDR1 and CDR2 are SQVTM and ANQGSEA. The CDR3 spans 16 residues. The CDR3 DNA is TGCAGCGTCCGGGGGGGGCGTGGCGGTGGGGCCAACGTCCTGACTTTC. This codes for CSVRGGRGGGANVLTF.

This clonotype appeared many times. This chain uses TRBV12-3 or TRBV12-4 with TRBJ1-4; a possible D gene is TRBD1 (6 bases). Trimming removed 5 bases at V and 3 bases at J, with 16 bases between. The CDR3 runs to 16 residues. CDR3 sequence (DNA): TGTGCCAGCAGTCCTACTCATGCAGGGGCTAATGAAAAACTGTTTTTT. Amino acid sequence: CASSPTHAGANEKLFF.

The rearrangement uses TRBV5-1 and TRBJ1-1; D unclear. This CDR3 is 13 amino acids long. Trimming cost V 1 base and J 6 bases, with 10 bases left between them. The germline V gene has CDR1 SGHRS and CDR2 YFSETQ. The CDR3 nucleotides are TGCGCCAGCAGCTTGTATAGAGGGCCTGAAGCTTTCTTT. Protein: CASSLYRGPEAFF.

This clonotype was counted ten times or more. This chain connects TRBV7-9 to TRBJ1-5, with a weak D call TRBD1 (5 bases). CDR1 and CDR2 from the germline V gene are SEHNR and FQNEAQ (reference sequence). This CDR3 has 13 amino acids. Between the trimmed V and J ends, which lost 5 bases and 4 bases, there was a span of 9 bases. The CDR3 loop is CASSRDPNQPQHF. In DNA, the CDR3 is TGTGCCAGCAGCCGGGACCCTAATCAGCCCCAGCATTTT.

This sequence joins TRBV24-1 and TRBJ1-2; no definite D call. The germline V gene has CDR1 KGHDR and CDR2 SFDVKD. CDR3 length: 14 amino acids. V was shortened by 0 bases and J by 2 bases, with 6 bases between the two germline ends. The CDR3 region is CATSDLRQNYGYTF. The CDR3 DNA reads TGTGCCACCAGTGATTTGCGGCAGAACTATGGCTACACCTTC.

In the case of this clonotype: At one boundary the junction diverges from the germline segment, which might be a read error. The chain has TRBV6-1 and TRBJ2-3, with TRBD1 matching 9 bases. This CDR3 has 16 amino acids. CDR1 and CDR2 (germline): MNHNS, SASEGT. The CDR3 here is CASREAGTGKQDTQYF. In DNA, the CDR3 is TGTGCCAGCAGGGAAGCCGGGACAGGGAAACAAGATACGCAGTATTTT.

This clonotype showed up many times. This chain joins TRBV5-1 and TRBJ2-3, with 12 bases aligning to TRBD2. The CDR3 contains 17 residues. CDR1 and CDR2 from the germline V gene are SGHRS and YFSETQ. V gave up 3 bases and J gave up 0 bases; unmatched junction bases: 5. The CDR3 protein is CASSWRTSGISTDTQYF. The CDR3 coding sequence is TGCGCCAGCAGCTGGAGGACTAGCGGGATTAGCACAGATACGCAGTATTTT.

This clonotype was detected ten times or more. The rearrangement uses TRBV7-2 and TRBJ2-7, with 9 bases aligning to TRBD2. The CDR3 contains 16 residues. Germline V gene data show CDR1 as SGHTA and CDR2 as FQGNSA. J lost 3 bases, V lost 2 bases, and 8 bases had no gene match. The CDR3 nucleotides read TGTGCCAGCAGCTTAAGGGGTCTAGCGGGACACTACGAGCAGTACTTC. This translates into CASSLRGLAGHYEQYF.